Sequencing of this T cell receptor (beta chain) was carried out in a study of neurological immune-mediated disorders. Germline V lookup: CDR1 MDHEN, CDR2 SYDVKM. The length of the CDR3 is 16 residues. In regard to this clonotype: Germline and junction disagree at one end, which may indicate a read error.

cDNA was made by 5'RACE with 10-nucleotide random UMIs. TCRdb used MiXCR to reprocess the 5' RACE reads, holding one entry per CDR3 protein. The sample carries tens of thousands of distinct CDR3 sequences, around 16% recorded once. Specified time point: technical triplicate 3. Sorted libraries used about 1 million CD4+ or CD8+ T cells. The J gene is TRBJ1-5, the V gene TRBV28, with 7 bases identical to TRBD1. The receptor comes from a female donor with HTLV-1-associated myelopathy (HAM/TSP). The specimen was CD4+ T cells from blood. Here the CDR3 DNA reads TGTGCCAGAAGTTTATTGCGCGGGACAGCTAATCAGACCCAGCATTTT. This translates into CARSLLRGTANQTQHF.